This T cell receptor (beta chain) was captured in a study of Ad26.COV2.S vaccination and SARS-CoV-2 variants. Treatment given: 15 to 20 received Ad26.COV2.S at low or high dose, single or two shots; about 5 received placebo; per-sample allocation not given. Day 63 after the first injection of vaccine or placebo was the sampling time. J gave up 4 bases and V 0 bases, and 8 bases lay outside the gene matches. The CDR3 covers 18 residues. Germline values: CDR1 LGHNA, CDR2 YNFKEQ. Sequenced by immunoSEQ multiplex PCR; TCRdb stores in-frame clones only, minus some. The sample lists 200,000 to 300,000 clones; 88% were seen once.

The V gene is TRBV4-2, the J gene TRBJ2-3; 12 bases are a match to TRBD1. This specimen consisted of peripheral blood, obtained in a trial of Ad26.COV2.S vaccine versus placebo. The clonotype was recovered from a person aged 18-65 years who received the Ad26.COV2.S COVID-19 vaccine or a placebo. CDR3 loop: CASSQDRDRGRRSDTQYF. In nucleotides, the CDR3 is TGTGCCAGCAGCCAAGATCGGGACAGGGGGCGAAGGTCAGATACGCAGTATTTT.